This TCR beta chain was captured in a study of blood T cell repertoires in COVID-19. Study-wide context: The United States, Italy and Spain were the sources of the acute and convalescent COVID-19 samples. T cells, B-cell-depleted T cells, or PBMCs supplied cDNA or gDNA.

Authors' methods: Nucleated cell number was recorded as an estimate derived from reference gene primer amplification. The method was immunoSEQ multiplex PCR; TCRdb's version includes in-frame clones alone and lacks a portion of them. V, J and clone size were drawn from that table, and D and trimming were deduced from the DNA. The sample contains approximately 60,000 clones, roughly three quarters of which appear only once. Seattle patient enrollment occurred during active infection, with longitudinal follow-up thereafter. After removal of 4 bases from V and 7 bases from J, the junction contained 5 bases not matched to a gene. CDR1 is MNHEY and CDR2 is SMNVEV in the germline V gene (reference sequence). The CDR3 runs 13 residues.

The sample taken for sequencing was peripheral blood. The origin of this receptor is a man in his sixties with COVID-19, enrolled during active disease. This sequence joins TRBV27 and TRBJ2-5; 8 bases are a match to TRBD2. Here the CDR3 reads CASSWGLVGTQYF. As DNA, the CDR3 is TGTGCCAGCAGTTGGGGACTAGTTGGGACCCAGTACTTC.